The sequence of this T cell receptor (beta chain) was determined in a study of T cells after yellow fever vaccination. Study context: The fractions with low cell numbers were processed using SMART-Seq v4 Ultra Low Input. Study-level findings and limits: There was a small share of clonotypes that showed up in both the CD4 and CD8 compartments. Repertoires sorted by FACS could include abundant clonotypes that are contaminants from the bulk population. Primary-vaccination clones mostly resurfaced post-booster (about 95% CD4, about 87% CD8).

CDR3 length: 12 residues. Trimming shortened V by 4 bases and J by 8 bases, and 12 bases separated the two germline ends. The germline CDR1 and CDR2 sequences are SGDLS and YYNGEE. On this clonotype itself: The antigen is undetermined.

TCRdb reanalysed the 5' RACE reads using MiXCR and keeps one entry per CDR3 protein. The sample includes just under 600,000 distinct CDR3 sequences, approximately 12% of them seen just once. The chain is built from TRBV9 and TRBJ1-2; TRBD1 might be the D (5 bases). Here the sequenced sample was PBMCs, taken on the day of the yellow fever booster vaccination. The TCR sequence derives from a young man who received the YFV17D yellow fever vaccine. The CDR3 protein is CASSMGPEGYTF. Written as DNA, the CDR3 is TGTGCCAGCAGCATGGGACCGGAGGGCTACACCTTC.